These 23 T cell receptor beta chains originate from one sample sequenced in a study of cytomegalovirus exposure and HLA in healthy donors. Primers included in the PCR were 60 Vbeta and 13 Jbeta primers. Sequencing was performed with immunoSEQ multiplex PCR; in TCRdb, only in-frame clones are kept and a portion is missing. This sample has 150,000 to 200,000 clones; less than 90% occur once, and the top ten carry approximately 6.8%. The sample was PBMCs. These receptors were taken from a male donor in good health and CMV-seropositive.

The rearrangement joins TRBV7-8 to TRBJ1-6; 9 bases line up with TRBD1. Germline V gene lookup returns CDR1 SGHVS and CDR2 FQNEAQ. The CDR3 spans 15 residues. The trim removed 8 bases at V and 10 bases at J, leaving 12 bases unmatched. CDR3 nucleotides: TGTGCCAGCTCCAAAAGGGGGGGACAGGGCTCACCCCTCCACTTT. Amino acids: CASSKRGGQGSPLHF.

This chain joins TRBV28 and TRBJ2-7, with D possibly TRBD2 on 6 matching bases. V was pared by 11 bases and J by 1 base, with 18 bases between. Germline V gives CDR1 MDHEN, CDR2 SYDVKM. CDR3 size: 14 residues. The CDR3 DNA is TGTGCCGTCGACACCCCGGGACTTTCCTACGAGCAGTACTTC. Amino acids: CAVDTPGLSYEQYF.

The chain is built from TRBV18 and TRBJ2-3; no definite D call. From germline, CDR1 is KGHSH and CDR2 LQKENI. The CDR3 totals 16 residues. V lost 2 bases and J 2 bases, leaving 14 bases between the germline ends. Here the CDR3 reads CASSPDLQAITDTQYF. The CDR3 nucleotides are TGTGCCAGCTCACCAGACCTCCAGGCGATCACAGATACGCAGTATTTT.

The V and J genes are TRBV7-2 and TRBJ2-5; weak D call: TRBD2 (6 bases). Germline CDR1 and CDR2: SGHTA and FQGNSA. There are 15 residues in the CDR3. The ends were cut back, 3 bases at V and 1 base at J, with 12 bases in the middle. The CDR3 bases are TGTGCCAGCAGCTTGATAGGGGACTCCCAAGAGACCCAGTACTTC. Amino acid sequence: CASSLIGDSQETQYF.

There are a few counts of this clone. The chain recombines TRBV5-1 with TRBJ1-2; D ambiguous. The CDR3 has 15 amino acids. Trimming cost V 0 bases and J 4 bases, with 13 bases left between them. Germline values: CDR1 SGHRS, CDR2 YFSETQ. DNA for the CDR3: TGCGCCAGCAGCTTGGCCGGAGGGATTTCCTATGGCTACACCTTC. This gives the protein CASSLAGGISYGYTF. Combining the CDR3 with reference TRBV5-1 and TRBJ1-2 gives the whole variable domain KAGVTQTPRYLIKTRGQQVTLSCSPISGHRSVSWYQQTPGQGLQFLFEYFSETQRNKGNFPGRFSGRQFSNSRSEMNVSTLELGDSALYLCASSLAGGISYGYTFGSGTRLTVV.

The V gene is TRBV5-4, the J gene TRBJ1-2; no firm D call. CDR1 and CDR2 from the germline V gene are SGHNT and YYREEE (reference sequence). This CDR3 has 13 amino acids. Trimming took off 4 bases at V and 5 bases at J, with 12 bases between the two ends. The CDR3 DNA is TGTGCCAGCAGCCGCCCGGGAGTTTATGGCTACACCTTC. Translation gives CASSRPGVYGYTF.

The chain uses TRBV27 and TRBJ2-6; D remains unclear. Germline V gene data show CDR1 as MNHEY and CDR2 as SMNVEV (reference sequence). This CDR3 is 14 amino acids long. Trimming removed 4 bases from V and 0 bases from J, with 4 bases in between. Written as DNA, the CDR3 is TGTGCCAGCAGTTACGGCTCTGGGGCCAACGTCCTGACTTTC. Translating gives CASSYGSGANVLTF.

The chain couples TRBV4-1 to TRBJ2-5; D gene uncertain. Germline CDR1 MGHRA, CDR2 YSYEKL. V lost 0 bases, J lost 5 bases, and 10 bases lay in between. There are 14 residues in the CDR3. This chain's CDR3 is CASSQDISAETQYF. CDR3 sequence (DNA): TGCGCCAGCAGCCAAGATATTAGTGCTGAGACCCAGTACTTC.

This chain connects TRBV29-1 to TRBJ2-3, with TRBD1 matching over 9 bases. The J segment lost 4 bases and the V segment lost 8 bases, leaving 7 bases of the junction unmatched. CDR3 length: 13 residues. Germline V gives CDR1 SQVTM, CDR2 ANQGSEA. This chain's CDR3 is CSSDRGNSDTQYF. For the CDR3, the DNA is TGCAGCTCTGACAGGGGGAACTCAGATACGCAGTATTTT.

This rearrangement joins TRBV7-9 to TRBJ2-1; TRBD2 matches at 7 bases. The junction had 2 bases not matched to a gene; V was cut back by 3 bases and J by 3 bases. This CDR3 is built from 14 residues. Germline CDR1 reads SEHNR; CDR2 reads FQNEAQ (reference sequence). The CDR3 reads CASSFASGYNEQFF. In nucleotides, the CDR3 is TGTGCCAGCAGCTTCGCTAGCGGCTACAATGAGCAGTTCTTC.

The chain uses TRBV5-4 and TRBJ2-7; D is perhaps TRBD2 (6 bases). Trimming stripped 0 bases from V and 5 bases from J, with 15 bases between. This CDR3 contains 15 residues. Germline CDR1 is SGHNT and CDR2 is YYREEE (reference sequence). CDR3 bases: TGTGCCAGCAGCTTGGGGGACTTGAGCCGGCACGAGCAGTACTTC. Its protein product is CASSLGDLSRHEQYF.

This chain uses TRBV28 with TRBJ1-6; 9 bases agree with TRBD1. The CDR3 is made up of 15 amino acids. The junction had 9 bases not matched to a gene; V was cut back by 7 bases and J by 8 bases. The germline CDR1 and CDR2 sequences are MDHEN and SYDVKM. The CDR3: CASTQGASNDSPLHF. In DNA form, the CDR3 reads TGTGCCAGCACACAGGGGGCGTCGAATGATTCACCCCTCCACTTT.

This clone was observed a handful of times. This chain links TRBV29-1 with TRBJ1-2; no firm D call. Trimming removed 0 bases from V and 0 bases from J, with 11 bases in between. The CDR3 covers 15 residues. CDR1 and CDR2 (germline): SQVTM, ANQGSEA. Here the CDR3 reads CSVEEELISNYGYTF. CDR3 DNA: TGCAGCGTTGAAGAGGAACTAATCTCTAACTATGGCTACACCTTC. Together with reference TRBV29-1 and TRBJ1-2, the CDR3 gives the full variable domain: SAVISQKPSRDICQRGTSLTIQCQVDSQVTMMFWYRQQPGQSLTLIATANQGSEATYESGFVIDKFPISRPNLTFSTLTVSNMSPEDSSIYLCSVEEELISNYGYTFGSGTRLTVV.

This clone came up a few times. For the CDR3, the DNA is TGTGCCACCGCGGGAAGAGGTCAGCCCCAGCATTTT. Translation gives CATAGRGQPQHF. The gene calls are TRBV10-3 and TRBJ1-5; D is undetermined. The V end was cut by 10 bases, the J end by 6 bases, with 13 bases between. Germline CDR1 reads ENHRY; CDR2 reads SYGVKD. This CDR3 has 12 amino acids.

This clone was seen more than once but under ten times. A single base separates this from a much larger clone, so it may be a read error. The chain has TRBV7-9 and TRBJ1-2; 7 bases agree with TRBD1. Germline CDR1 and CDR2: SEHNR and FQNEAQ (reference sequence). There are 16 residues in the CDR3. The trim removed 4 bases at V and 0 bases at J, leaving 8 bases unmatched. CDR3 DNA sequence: TGTGCCAGCAGCTCTAAGGGGGCGAATACTAACTATGGCTACACCTTC. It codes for CASSSKGANTNYGYTF.

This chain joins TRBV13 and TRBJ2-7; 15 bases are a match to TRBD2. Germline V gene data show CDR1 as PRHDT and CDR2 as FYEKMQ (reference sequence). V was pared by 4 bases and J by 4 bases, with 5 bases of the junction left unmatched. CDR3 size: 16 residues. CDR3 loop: CASSSRTSGRGYEQYF. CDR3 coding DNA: TGTGCCAGCAGCTCCCGGACTAGCGGGAGGGGATACGAGCAGTACTTC.

The CDR3 nucleotides are TGCGCCAGCAGCCAAGACCTAACAGGATACAATGAGCAGTTCTTC. Protein product: CASSQDLTGYNEQFF. The chain links TRBV4-3 to TRBJ2-1, with D perhaps TRBD1 (5 bases). CDR3 length: 15 amino acids. Trimming took 0 bases from V and 4 from J, leaving 10 bases between them. Germline assignment: CDR1 LGHNA and CDR2 YSLEER.

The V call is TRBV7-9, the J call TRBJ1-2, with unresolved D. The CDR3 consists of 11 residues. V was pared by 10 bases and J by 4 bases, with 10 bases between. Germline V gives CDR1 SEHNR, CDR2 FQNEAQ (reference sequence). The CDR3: CATPESYGYTF. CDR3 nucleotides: TGTGCCACCCCCGAGAGCTATGGCTACACCTTC.

The CDR3 loop reads CASSPYYDEQFF. CDR3 nucleotides: TGTGCCAGCAGCCCCTATTACGATGAGCAGTTCTTC. The rearrangement joins TRBV28 to TRBJ2-1; D is undetermined. Germline V gene data show CDR1 as MDHEN and CDR2 as SYDVKM. The CDR3 contains 12 residues. With 6 bases removed from V and 8 bases from J, the gap between germline ends came to 11 bases.

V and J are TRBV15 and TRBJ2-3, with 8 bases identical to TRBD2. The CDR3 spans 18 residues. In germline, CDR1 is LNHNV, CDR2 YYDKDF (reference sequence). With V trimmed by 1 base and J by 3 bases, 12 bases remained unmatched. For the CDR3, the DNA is TGTGCCACCAGCAGAGGAACCCTGAGCGGGAGTGGGACAGATACGCAGTATTTT. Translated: CATSRGTLSGSGTDTQYF.

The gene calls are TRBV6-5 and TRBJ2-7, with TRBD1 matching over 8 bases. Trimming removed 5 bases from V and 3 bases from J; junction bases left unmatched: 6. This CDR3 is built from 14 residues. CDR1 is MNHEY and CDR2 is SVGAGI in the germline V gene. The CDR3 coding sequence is TGTGCCAGCAGTCAGGGACAGGTCCTCTACGAGCAGTACTTC. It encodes CASSQGQVLYEQYF.

The CDR3 sequence: CASSLGTSEHEQYF. CDR3 in DNA: TGTGCCAGCAGTTTAGGGACTAGCGAACACGAGCAGTACTTC. V gene TRBV28 combines with J gene TRBJ2-7; TRBD2 matches at 10 bases. Germline CDR1 reads MDHEN; CDR2 reads SYDVKM. V was clipped by 2 bases and J by 5 bases; unmatched bases: 3. This CDR3 region has 14 residues.

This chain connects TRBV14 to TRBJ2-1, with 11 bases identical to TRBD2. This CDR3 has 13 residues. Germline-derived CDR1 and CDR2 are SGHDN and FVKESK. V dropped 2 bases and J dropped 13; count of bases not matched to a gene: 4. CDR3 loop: CASSQILAGEQFF. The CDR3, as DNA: TGTGCCAGCAGCCAAATACTAGCGGGAGAACAGTTCTTC.